This passage covers 8 T cell receptor beta chains from one sample sequenced in a study of regulatory T cells in long-lasting Graves disease. Relying on iRepertoire HTBI primers and Arm-PCR of CDR3 regions, the team built TCR beta libraries. TCRdb re-called the multiplex PCR reads through MiXCR, storing one row per CDR3 protein. The sample contains 620,000 or so distinct CDR3 sequences, 16% of which appear only once. Time point of the sample: newly diagnosed GD, antithyroid drugs for less than 3 months. The TCR library was prepared using RNA isolated from PBMCs. These data were likewise used in another study, on T cells in Graves' hyperthyroidism and ophthalmopathy.

The material was peripheral blood mononuclear cells (PBMCs), obtained at new diagnosis, from a patient treated with antithyroid drugs. Source of these receptors: a woman aged 25 to 39 with Graves disease.

The chain links TRBV28 to TRBJ1-3, with D possibly being TRBD1 (5 bases). The CDR3 spans 15 residues. V was pared by 2 bases and J by 2 bases, with 10 bases between. The V gene's germline CDR1 is MDHEN and CDR2 SYDVKM. CDR3 sequence: CASSLPQGPGNTIYF. The CDR3 bases are TGTGCCAGCAGTTTACCCCAGGGACCTGGAAACACCATATATTTT. Full variable domain (rest looked up from reference TRBV28 and TRBJ1-3): DVKVTQSSRYLVKRTGEKVFLECVQDMDHENMFWYRQDPGLGLRLIYFSYDVKMKEKGDIPEGYSVSREKKERFSLILESASTNQTSMYLCASSLPQGPGNTIYFGEGSWLTVV.

This rearrangement joins TRBV6-1 to TRBJ1-6; no firm D call. CDR3 length equals 13 residues. V gave up 3 bases and J gave up 10 bases, with 10 bases separating them. CDR1 and CDR2 from the germline V gene are MNHNS and SASEGT. The CDR3 protein is CASSERPESPLHF. The CDR3 DNA sequence: TGTGCCAGCAGTGAGAGGCCAGAGTCACCCCTCCACTTT.

This clonotype showed up just once. The chain couples TRBV18 to TRBJ2-1, with TRBD2 identical over 11 bases. V shed 1 base and J 1 base; nucleotides not matched to a gene: 9. Germline loops: CDR1 KGHSH, CDR2 LQKENI. There are 19 residues in the CDR3. The CDR3 loop reads CASSPLFASGRMSYNEQFF. The DNA of the CDR3 is TGTGCCAGCTCACCACTTTTTGCTAGCGGGAGGATGTCCTACAATGAGCAGTTCTTC. The entire variable domain, with the rest obtained from reference TRBV18 and TRBJ2-1, is as follows: NAGVMQNPRHLVRRRGQEARLRCSPMKGHSHVYWYRQLPEEGLKFMVYLQKENIIDESGMPKERFSAEFPKEGPSILRIQQVVRGDSAAYFCASSPLFASGRMSYNEQFFGPGTRLTVL.

This clonotype was seen repeatedly, ten times or more. The gene calls are TRBV7-2 and TRBJ2-2, with 9 positions matching TRBD1. The germline CDR1 and CDR2 sequences are SGHTA and FQGNSA. The CDR3 has 15 amino acids. Germline trimming cut 5 bases from V and 4 bases from J; bases unmatched to any gene: 5. Here the CDR3 reads CASSRGQGSTGELFF. CDR3 sequence (DNA): TGTGCCAGCAGCAGGGGACAGGGAAGCACCGGGGAGCTGTTTTTT.

This clonotype was seen a handful of times. This may come from a read error, since a much larger clone is one base off. This chain joins TRBV7-2 and TRBJ2-7; no reliable D call. The CDR3 runs to 12 residues. Germline V gene data show CDR1 as SGHTA and CDR2 as FQGNSA. The CDR3 DNA is TGTGCCGGCAGCGCCCGCCGGTTCGAGCAGTACTTC. Protein product: CAGSARRFEQYF.

The chain couples TRBV7-9 to TRBJ1-3; the D is unclear. Germline values: CDR1 SEHNR, CDR2 FQNEAQ (reference sequence). Trimming shortened V by 4 bases and J by 6 bases, and 10 bases separated the two germline ends. The CDR3 is 13 residues long. The CDR3 bases are TGTGCCAGCAGCTCAAGCGTCGAAAACACCATATATTTT. Amino acids: CASSSSVENTIYF. The entire variable domain, with the rest obtained from reference TRBV7-9 and TRBJ1-3, is as follows: DTGVSQNPRHKITKRGQNVTFRCDPISEHNRLYWYRQTLGQGPEFLTYFQNEAQLEKSRLLSDRFSAERPKGSFSTLEIQRTEQGDSAMYLCASSSSVENTIYFGEGSWLTVV.

At least ten counts were recorded for this clonotype. This rearrangement joins TRBV10-3 to TRBJ1-1, with D tentatively TRBD1 (5 bases). Between the trimmed V and J ends, which lost 4 bases and 8 bases, there was a span of 14 bases. There are 13 residues in the CDR3. Germline V gives CDR1 ENHRY, CDR2 SYGVKD. CDR3 DNA: TGTGCCATCAGTGCCGGCGGTTGGGGGGAAGCTTTCTTT. It is translated as CAISAGGWGEAFF.

This clonotype was observed a handful of times. The gene calls are TRBV20-1 and TRBJ2-4; the match to TRBD1 covers 9 bases. The CDR3 length is 17 residues. In germline, CDR1 is DFQATT, CDR2 SNEGSKA (reference sequence). V dropped 1 base and J dropped 7; count of bases not matched to a gene: 14. The CDR3 region has the DNA TGCAGTGCTAGAGCAACAGGGGGCGCGGGTTTCGGGAACATTCAGTACTTC. Its protein is CSARATGGAGFGNIQYF.